This T cell receptor beta chain emerged from a study of blood T cell repertoires in COVID-19. Study-wide background: The samples span acute and convalescent COVID-19 from the United States, Italy and Spain. T cells, B-cell-depleted T cells, or PBMCs supplied cDNA or gDNA.

Germline loops: CDR1 MNHNS, CDR2 SASEGT. The ends lost 0 bases at V and 2 bases at J; junction bases unmatched: 8. The CDR3 totals 18 residues. As processed by the authors: Amplification with reference gene primers provided the estimates of nucleated cell counts. Sequencing used immunoSEQ multiplex PCR; TCRdb keeps in-frame clones, though not all of them. That table is the source of V, J and clone size, and D and trimming were worked out from the DNA. The repertoire holds some 60,000 clones, with 85% as singletons. This receptor was taken from a human donor in a cohort sampled during active COVID-19. Source material: peripheral blood. This sequence joins TRBV6-1 and TRBJ2-5, with 11 positions matching TRBD1. The CDR3: CASSEARGTGGNQETQYF. CDR3 sequence (DNA): TGTGCCAGCAGTGAAGCGCGGGGGACAGGGGGGAATCAAGAGACCCAGTACTTC.